This T cell receptor (beta chain) was observed in a study of T cell clones after liver transplantation. Study in general: Liver transplant recipients had immunosuppression withdrawal attempted within 2 years. Standard immunosuppression, with no induction, continued until 12-24 months after transplant. Study-level results: Compared with third party-reactive sequences, donor-reactive ones declined more, independent of withdrawal success.

This clone was seen once. Antigen: not known. Germline loops: CDR1 SGDLS, CDR2 YYNGEE. CDR3 length equals 14 residues. V was trimmed by 0 bases and J by 7 bases, leaving 14 bases between them. TCRdb's table, derived via immunoSEQ multiplex PCR, lists solely in-frame clones and lacks some. The sample consists of approximately 12,000 clones, roughly 74% of them appearing once. The J gene is TRBJ2-7, the V gene TRBV9, with D hard to call. The source was CD8+ T cells from blood, collected at the 22-month timepoint. This clonotype was sampled from a human patient who received a liver transplant. The graft donor may have given rise to some T cells. The CDR3 sequence: CASSVEAKVGEQYF. The CDR3 nucleotides read TGTGCCAGCAGCGTAGAGGCAAAAGTGGGGGAGCAGTACTTC.